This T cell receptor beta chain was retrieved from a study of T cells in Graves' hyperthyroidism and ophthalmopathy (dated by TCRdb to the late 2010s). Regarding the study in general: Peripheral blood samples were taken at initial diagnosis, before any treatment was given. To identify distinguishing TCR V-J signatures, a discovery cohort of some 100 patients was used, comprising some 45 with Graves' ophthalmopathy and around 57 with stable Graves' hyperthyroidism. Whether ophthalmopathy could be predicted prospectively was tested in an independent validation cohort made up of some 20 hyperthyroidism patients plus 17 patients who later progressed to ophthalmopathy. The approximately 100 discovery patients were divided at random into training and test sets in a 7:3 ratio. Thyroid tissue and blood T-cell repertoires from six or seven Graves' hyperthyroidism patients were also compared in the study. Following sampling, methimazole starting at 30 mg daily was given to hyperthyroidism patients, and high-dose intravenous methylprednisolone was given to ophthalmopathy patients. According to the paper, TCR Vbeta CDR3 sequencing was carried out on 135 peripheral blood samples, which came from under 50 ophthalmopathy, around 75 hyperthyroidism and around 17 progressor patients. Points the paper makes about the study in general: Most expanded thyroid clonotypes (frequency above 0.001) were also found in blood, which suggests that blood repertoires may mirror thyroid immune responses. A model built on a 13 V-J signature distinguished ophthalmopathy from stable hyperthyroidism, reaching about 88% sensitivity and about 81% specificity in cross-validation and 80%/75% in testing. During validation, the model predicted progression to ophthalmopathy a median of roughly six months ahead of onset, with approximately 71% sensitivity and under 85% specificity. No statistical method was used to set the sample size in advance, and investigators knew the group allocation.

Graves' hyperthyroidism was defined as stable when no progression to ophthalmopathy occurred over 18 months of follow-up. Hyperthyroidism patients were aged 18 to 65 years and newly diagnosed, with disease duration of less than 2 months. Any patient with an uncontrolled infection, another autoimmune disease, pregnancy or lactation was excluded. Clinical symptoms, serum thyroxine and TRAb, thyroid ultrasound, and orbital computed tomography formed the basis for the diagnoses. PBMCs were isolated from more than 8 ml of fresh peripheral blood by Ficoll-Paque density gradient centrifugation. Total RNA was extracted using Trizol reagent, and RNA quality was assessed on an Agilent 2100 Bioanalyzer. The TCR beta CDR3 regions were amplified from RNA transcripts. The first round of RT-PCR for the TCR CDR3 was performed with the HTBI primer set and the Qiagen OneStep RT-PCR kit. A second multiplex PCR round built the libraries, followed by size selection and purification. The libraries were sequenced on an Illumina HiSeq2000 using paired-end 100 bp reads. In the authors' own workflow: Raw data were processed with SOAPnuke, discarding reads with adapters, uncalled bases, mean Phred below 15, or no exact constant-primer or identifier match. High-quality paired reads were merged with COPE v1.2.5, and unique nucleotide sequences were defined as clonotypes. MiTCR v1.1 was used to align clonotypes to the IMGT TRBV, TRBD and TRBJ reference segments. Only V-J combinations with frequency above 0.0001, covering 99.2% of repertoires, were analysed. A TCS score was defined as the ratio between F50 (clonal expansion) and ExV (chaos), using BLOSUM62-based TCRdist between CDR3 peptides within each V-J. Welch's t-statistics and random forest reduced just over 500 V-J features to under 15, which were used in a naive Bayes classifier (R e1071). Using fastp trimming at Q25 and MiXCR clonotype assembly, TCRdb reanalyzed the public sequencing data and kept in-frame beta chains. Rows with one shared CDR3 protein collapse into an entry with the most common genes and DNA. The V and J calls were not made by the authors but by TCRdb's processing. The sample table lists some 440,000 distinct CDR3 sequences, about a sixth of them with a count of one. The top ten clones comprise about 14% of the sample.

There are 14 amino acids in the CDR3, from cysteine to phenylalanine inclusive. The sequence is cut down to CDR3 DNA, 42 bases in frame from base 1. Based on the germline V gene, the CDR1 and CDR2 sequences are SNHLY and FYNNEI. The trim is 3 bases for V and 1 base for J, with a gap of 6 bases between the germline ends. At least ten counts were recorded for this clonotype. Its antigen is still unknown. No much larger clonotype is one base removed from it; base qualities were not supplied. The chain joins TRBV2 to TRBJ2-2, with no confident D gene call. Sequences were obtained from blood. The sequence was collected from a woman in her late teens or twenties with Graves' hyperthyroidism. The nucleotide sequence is TGTGCCAGCAGTGATCGGCGGAACACCGGGGAGCTGTTTTTT. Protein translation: CASSDRRNTGELFF.